A selection of T cell receptor beta chains follows, all from one sample in a study of human T cells and chemical hapten exposure. Each CDR3 protein is one row after TCRdb ran MiXCR on the RACE reads. The table has some 90,000 distinct CDR3 sequences, over 10% seen once; the top ten hold 3.2%. The sequences come from whole blood, collected in connection with sensitization to the hapten diphenylcyclopropenone (DPC). The receptors stem from a woman aged 40 to 55 with alopecia areata. Some clones in this sample may be carry-over from other donors' samples. CDR3s include the opening cysteine and the closing phenylalanine or tryptophan. D genes are given only for firm matches. Expanded clones are given a class, and other clones once, few, many or no size at all.

J gene | clone size | D gene | V gene | CDR3 DNA | CDR3 protein
TRBJ1-5 | many | TRBD1 | TRBV6-4 | TGTGCCAGCAGCGCGGAGGGGGCAAATCAGCCCCAGCATTTT | CASSAEGANQPQHF
TRBJ2-7 | few | - | TRBV7-9 | TGTGCCAGCAGCTTAGCGGGAGGCCCGTTGGAGCAGTACTTC | CASSLAGGPLEQYF
TRBJ1-6 | - | - | TRBV12-3/TRBV12-4 | TGTGCCAGCAGTCCCTGGGGGGAGGCCCAGGGTTCACCCCTCCACTTT | CASSPWGEAQGSPLHF
TRBJ2-2 | many | - | TRBV29-1 | TGCAGCGTGGCGGACGGTGTCACCGGGGAGCTGTTTTTT | CSVADGVTGELFF
TRBJ1-1 | many | TRBD1 | TRBV20-1 | TGCAGTGCACAGGGGTGGGATAGAGAAGCTTTCTTT | CSAQGWDREAFF
TRBJ2-1 | few | - | TRBV3-1 | TGTGCCAGCAGCCAAGATTTGGGCGTGGACCTCCCCGCCGGTGAGCAGTTCTTC | CASSQDLGVDLPAGEQFF
TRBJ1-2 | - | TRBD1 | TRBV18 | TGTGCCAGCTCACCGGACAGGGGAAAAGGCTACACCTTC | CASSPDRGKGYTF
TRBJ2-7 | many | TRBD1 | TRBV11-2 | TGTGCCAGCAGCTCAACGACAGGGGGCTACGAGCAGTACTTC | CASSSTTGGYEQYF
TRBJ1-2 | few | - | TRBV11-2 | TGTGCCAGCAGCTTAGGGGAGTCAGGGACTCATGGCTACACCTTC | CASSLGESGTHGYTF
TRBJ2-7 | - | - | TRBV11-2 | TGTGCCAGCAGCTTAGTCGGCGGAAGCTCCTACGAGCAGTACTTC | CASSLVGGSSYEQYF
TRBJ1-1 | - | - | TRBV25-1 | TGTGCCAGCCGGGACACGGGGCTCACTGAAGCTTTCTTT | CASRDTGLTEAFF
TRBJ1-2 | - | - | TRBV29-1 | TGCAGCGTTGAAGAGAACCGCTTC | CSVEENRF
TRBJ2-1 | many | - | TRBV7-2 | TGTGCCAGCAGCTTCCGCGACCAGGCACCCTACAATGAGCAGTTCTTC | CASSFRDQAPYNEQFF
TRBJ1-1 | many | - | TRBV4-3 | TGCGCCAGCAGCCAACGCTCTGCCGGGAACACTGAAGCTTTCTTT | CASSQRSAGNTEAFF
TRBJ2-7 | few | - | TRBV4-3 | TGCGCCAGCAGCCAAGATGCCAGGGAGAAGACCTACGAGCAGTACTTC | CASSQDAREKTYEQYF
TRBJ1-3 | - | - | TRBV7-2 | TGTGCCAGCAGCTTAGCGGGGAGACGGATCTCTGGAAACACCATATATTTT | CASSLAGRRISGNTIYF
TRBJ2-3 | many | - | TRBV3-1 | TGTGCCAGCCTTGGGCGGAGGTGGGGCACAGATACGCAGTATTTT | CASLGRRWGTDTQYF
TRBJ2-5 | many | - | TRBV28 | TGTGCCAGCAGTGGACCACCTCGAGAGACCCAGTACTTC | CASSGPPRETQYF
TRBJ2-7 | - | TRBD1 | TRBV5-4 | TGTGCCAGCAGCGAGGGACAGGGGCCCACCTACGAGCAGTACTTC | CASSEGQGPTYEQYF
TRBJ2-7 | once | TRBD2 | TRBV20-1 | TGCAGTGCTAGAGCCGGGGCGGGAGTCTCCGGGTACGAGCAGTACTTC | CSARAGAGVSGYEQYF
TRBJ1-4 | few | - | TRBV5-5 | TGTGCCAGCAGCTTTGCTCCTAGAGGCGAAAAACTGTTTTTT | CASSFAPRGEKLFF
TRBJ2-2 | - | TRBD2 | TRBV20-1 | TGCAGTGCGCAGGCCCCTAGCGGGGGCCTAAAGAACACCGGGGAGCTGTTTTTT | CSAQAPSGGLKNTGELFF